This T cell receptor beta chain was identified during a study of technical replicates of blood from a handful of donors. Profiled with immunoSEQ multiplex PCR; TCRdb holds only in-frame clones, not every one. Seen here are about 70,000 clones, approximately 93% observed once, and the top ten hold roughly 0.37%. The CDR3 length is 14 residues. Germline lookup yields CDR1 GTSNPN and CDR2 SVGIG (reference sequence). Unmatched junction bases numbered 7, after V lost 2 bases and J lost 7 bases. The sample was T cells isolated from PBMCs. The chain carries TRBV30 and TRBJ2-1, with 8 bases that match TRBD2. This clonotype was obtained from a human donor in good health. The chain's CDR3 is CAWSNSGNANEQFF. The CDR3 DNA is TGTGCCTGGAGTAATAGCGGGAATGCAAATGAGCAGTTCTTC.